This is a list of T cell receptor beta chains from one sample in a study of T cells in Graves' hyperthyroidism and ophthalmopathy. TCRdb re-derived calls from the multiplex PCR reads in MiXCR, one entry per CDR3 protein. The data hold 270,000 or so distinct CDR3 sequences, with 20% to 25% observed a single time. Specimen: blood. These TCRs come from a middle-aged man with Graves' hyperthyroidism that later progressed to Graves' ophthalmopathy. Both conserved end residues are part of each CDR3. Some rows mark clone size as missing; the rest say once, few, many or name a class of expanded clone.

V gene	clone size	J gene	CDR3 protein
TRBV19	many	TRBJ2-5	CASKQTFISGGKETQYF
TRBV6-2/TRBV6-3	-	TRBJ2-2	CASSFAGQGTGELFF
TRBV2	many	TRBJ1-2	CASSGTGGISYGYTF
TRBV7-7	-	TRBJ2-2	CASSPHWSGELFF
TRBV12-3/TRBV12-4	many	TRBJ1-2	CASRRRGNYGYTF
TRBV12-3/TRBV12-4	many	TRBJ2-5	CASRPGQRQGTQYF
TRBV12-3/TRBV12-4	many	TRBJ1-1	CASSSMAGKGVGTEAFF
TRBV11-1	many	TRBJ1-2	CASSPDRIAPLRGGYTF
TRBV6-1	-	TRBJ1-5	CASSERGGQPQHF
TRBV12-3/TRBV12-4	-	TRBJ2-5	CASRKAGGFQETQYF
TRBV18	many	TRBJ2-2	CASSPSRPENTGELFF
TRBV7-2	-	TRBJ1-1	CASSFLWYTEAFF
TRBV6-5	many	TRBJ1-6	CASSTGPSIPLHF
TRBV2	many	TRBJ1-1	CASMAEMNTEAFF
TRBV6-5	-	TRBJ2-7	CASSSPTGRSNEQYF
TRBV15	-	TRBJ1-2	CATSQDSQYGYTF
TRBV27	many	TRBJ1-2	CASSFGYTSNGYTF
TRBV6-2/TRBV6-3	-	TRBJ2-7	CASTRQGSSYEQYF
TRBV20-1	many	TRBJ1-5	CSARRAGENQPQHF
TRBV6-2/TRBV6-3	few	TRBJ2-7	CASSYARGDYEQYF
TRBV6-1	-	TRBJ2-7	CASSEPGLVYEQYF
TRBV2	-	TRBJ1-2	CASSEVGNYGYTF
TRBV28	few	TRBJ2-7	CASSLQDAAGVLEQYF
TRBV5-5	many	TRBJ2-2	CASSLAQGRNTGELFF
TRBV28	-	TRBJ2-7	CASTRWDRVNEQYF
TRBV27	-	TRBJ1-1	CASSHPGLEAFF
TRBV6-2/TRBV6-3	-	TRBJ1-1	CASRPSYRGQTNGNTEAFF
TRBV9	many	TRBJ1-3	CASSVAGNSGNTIYF
TRBV6-5	many	TRBJ2-5	CASIWSGVGQTQYF
TRBV12-3/TRBV12-4	-	TRBJ2-1	CASSPDSSYNEQFF
TRBV12-3/TRBV12-4	-	TRBJ2-5	CASSFGGAEETQYF
TRBV19	many	TRBJ2-4	CASSMGKGRAKNIQYF
TRBV28	many	TRBJ1-2	CASSLFWTTNYGYTF
TRBV29-1	many	TRBJ1-1	CRAGQMNTEAFF
TRBV12-3/TRBV12-4	many	TRBJ2-2	CASFDRTGELFF
TRBV30	-	TRBJ2-1	CAWSERVFTYNEQFF
TRBV10-3	many	TRBJ1-5	CAIRAGYGNQPQHF
TRBV11-2	many	TRBJ1-2	CASSSREIGYTF
TRBV12-3/TRBV12-4	-	TRBJ2-7	CASGSDPGSYEQYF
TRBV20-1	many	TRBJ2-2	CSAGDATGELFF